This T cell receptor beta chain was obtained from a study of beta chain features in type 1 diabetes. Study-wide results and caveats: Researchers could not determine here whether HLA type influences TCRB rearrangement.

The CDR3 loop spans 15 amino acids. V lost 1 base, J lost 4 bases, and 5 bases stayed unmatched. Germline CDR1 is SGHTA and CDR2 is FQGTGA. By way of CD45RO/CCR7/CD25/CD127/CD95/CD27, the CD4+ regulatory, stem cell-like memory, central memory and naive cells were sorted. This clone was picked up a small number of times. What it binds is not known. Sequencing targeted expressed TCRB transcripts, as all isolated RNA had been reverse transcribed. About 1.01 million reads were obtained per stem cell-like memory T cell sample on average. Produced via immunoSEQ multiplex PCR; TCRdb's table is partial and in-frame only. The table records about 40,000 clones, approximately 49% of them present only once.

The sequence derives from a woman younger than 45 in good health. The sequenced sample consisted of stem cell memory CD4+ T cells from blood. The chain employs TRBV7-3 and TRBJ2-3, with 7 nucleotides matching TRBD2. CDR3: CASSLSGSYSDTQYF. The CDR3 coding sequence is TGTGCCAGCAGCTTAAGCGGGAGTTACTCAGATACGCAGTATTTT.